Given below is one T cell receptor (beta chain) in context. CDR1 is SGHVS and CDR2 is FQNEAQ in the germline V gene. There are 12 residues in the CDR3. V lost 0 bases and J 7 bases, leaving 4 bases between the germline ends. The data derive from a study of blood T cell repertoires in COVID-19. Turning to the study itself: Samples representing acute and convalescent COVID-19 were sourced from the United States, Italy and Spain.

Produced via immunoSEQ multiplex PCR; TCRdb's table is partial and in-frame only. Counted here are fewer than 300,000 clones, approximately 85% occurring once; the ten biggest clones make up about 4.1%. The sample consisted of PBMCs or T cells enriched from blood (not recorded which). V gene TRBV7-8 combines with J gene TRBJ2-1; D ambiguous. This TCR was sampled from a woman younger than 45 who had recovered from COVID-19. In DNA, the CDR3 is TGTGCCAGCAGCTTAGCTCAGAATGAGCAGTTCTTC. This codes for CASSLAQNEQFF. Looking up the rest from reference TRBV7-8 and TRBJ2-1 gives the full variable domain: GAGVSQSPRYKVAKRGQDVALRCDPISGHVSLFWYQQALGQGPEFLTYFQNEAQLDKSGLPSDRFFAERPEGSVSTLKIQRTQQEDSAVYLCASSLAQNEQFFGPGTRLTVL.